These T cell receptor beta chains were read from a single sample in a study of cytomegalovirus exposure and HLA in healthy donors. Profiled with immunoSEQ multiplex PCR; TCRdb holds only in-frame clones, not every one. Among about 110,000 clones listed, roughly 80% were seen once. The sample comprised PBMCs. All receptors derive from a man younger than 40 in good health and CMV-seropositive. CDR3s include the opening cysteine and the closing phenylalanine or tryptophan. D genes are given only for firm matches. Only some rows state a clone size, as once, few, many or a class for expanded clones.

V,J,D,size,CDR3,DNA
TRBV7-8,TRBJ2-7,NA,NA,CASSLVEGRSEQYF,TGTGCCAGCAGCTTAGTGGAGGGGCGGAGCGAGCAGTACTTC
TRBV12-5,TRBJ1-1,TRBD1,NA,CASGRDRGQVAFF,TGTGCTAGTGGCCGAGACAGGGGTCAGGTAGCTTTCTTT
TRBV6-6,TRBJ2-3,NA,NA,CASSYSWGGQDTQYF,TGTGCCAGCAGTTACTCCTGGGGGGGCCAAGATACGCAGTATTTT
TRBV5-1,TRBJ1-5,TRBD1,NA,CASSVGTGGQPQHF,TGCGCCAGCAGCGTTGGGACAGGGGGACAGCCCCAGCATTTT
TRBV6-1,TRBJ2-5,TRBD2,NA,CASSEGTSGGAGTQYF,TGTGCCAGCAGTGAAGGGACTAGCGGGGGTGCGGGGACCCAGTACTTC
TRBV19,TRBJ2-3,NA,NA,CASSIYLADTQYF,TGTGCCAGTAGTATTTATTTAGCAGATACGCAGTATTTT
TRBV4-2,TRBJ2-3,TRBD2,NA,CASSPTSGGVHVTDTQYF,TGTGCCAGCAGCCCCACTAGCGGGGGGGTCCATGTCACAGATACGCAGTATTTT
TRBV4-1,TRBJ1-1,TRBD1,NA,CASSRDRGGTEAFF,TGCGCCAGCAGCCGCGACAGGGGGGGCACTGAAGCTTTCTTT
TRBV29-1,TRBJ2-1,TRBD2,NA,CSVVASGGEQFF,TGCAGCGTTGTGGCTAGCGGGGGTGAGCAGTTCTTC
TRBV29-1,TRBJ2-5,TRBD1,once,CSALRGLGETQYF,TGCAGTGCTCTCAGGGGGCTAGGGGAGACCCAGTACTTC
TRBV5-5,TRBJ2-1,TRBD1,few,CASSLDVSRQGVLQFF,TGTGCCAGCAGCTTGGATGTTTCTAGACAGGGAGTTTTACAGTTCTTC
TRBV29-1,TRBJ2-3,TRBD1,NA,CSVRDSSSTDTQYF,TGCAGCGTTAGGGACAGTTCTAGCACAGATACGCAGTATTTT
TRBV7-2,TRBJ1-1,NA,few,CASSSQGKDTEAFF,TGTGCCAGCAGCTCACAGGGTAAGGACACTGAAGCTTTCTTT
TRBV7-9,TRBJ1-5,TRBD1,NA,CASSFSDRGDQPQHF,TGTGCCAGCAGCTTTTCGGACAGGGGCGATCAGCCCCAGCATTTT
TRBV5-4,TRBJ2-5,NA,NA,CASSLGAEETQYF,TGTGCCAGCAGCTTGGGGGCAGAAGAGACCCAGTACTTC
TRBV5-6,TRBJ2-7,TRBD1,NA,CASSVGTGASFTYEQYF,TGTGCCAGCAGCGTCGGGACAGGGGCGTCCTTTACCTACGAGCAGTACTTC
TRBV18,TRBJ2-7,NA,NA,CASSPEHYEQYF,TGTGCCAGCTCACCAGAACACTACGAGCAGTACTTC
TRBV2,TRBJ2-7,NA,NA,CASTLKRGYEQYF,TGTGCCAGCACTTTGAAACGGGGCTACGAGCAGTACTTC
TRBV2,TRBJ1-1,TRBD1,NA,CARGTGVGEAFF,TGTGCCAGGGGGACAGGGGTGGGTGAAGCTTTCTTT
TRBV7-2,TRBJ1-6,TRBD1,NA,CASSLTGANSPLHF,TGTGCCAGCAGCTTGACAGGGGCTAATTCACCCCTCCACTTT
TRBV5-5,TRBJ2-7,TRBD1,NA,CASSLRGQGFVPYEQYF,TGTGCCAGCAGCTTAAGGGGACAGGGGTTTGTCCCCTACGAGCAGTACTTC
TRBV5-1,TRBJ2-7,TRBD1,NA,CASSSVPDGTGPYEQYF,TGCGCCAGCAGCTCAGTTCCAGACGGGACAGGGCCTTACGAGCAGTACTTC
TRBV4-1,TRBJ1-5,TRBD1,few,CASSQGQGAQPQHF,TGCGCCAGCAGCCAAGGACAGGGGGCTCAGCCCCAGCATTTT